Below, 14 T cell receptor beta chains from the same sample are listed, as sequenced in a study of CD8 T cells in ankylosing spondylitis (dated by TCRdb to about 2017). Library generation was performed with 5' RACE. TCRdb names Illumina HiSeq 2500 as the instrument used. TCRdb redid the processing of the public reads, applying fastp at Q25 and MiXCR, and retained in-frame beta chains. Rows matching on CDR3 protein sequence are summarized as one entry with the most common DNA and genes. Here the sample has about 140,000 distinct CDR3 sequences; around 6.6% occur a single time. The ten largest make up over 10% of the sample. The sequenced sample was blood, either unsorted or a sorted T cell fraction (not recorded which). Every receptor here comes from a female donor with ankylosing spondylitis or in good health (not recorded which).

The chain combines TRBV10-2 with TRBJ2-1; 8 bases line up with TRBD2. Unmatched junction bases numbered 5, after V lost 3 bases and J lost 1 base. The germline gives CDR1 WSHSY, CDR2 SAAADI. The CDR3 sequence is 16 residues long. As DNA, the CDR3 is TGCGCCAGCAGTGACGCCGGGGGGGCTTCCTACAATGAGCAGTTCTTC. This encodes CASSDAGGASYNEQFF.

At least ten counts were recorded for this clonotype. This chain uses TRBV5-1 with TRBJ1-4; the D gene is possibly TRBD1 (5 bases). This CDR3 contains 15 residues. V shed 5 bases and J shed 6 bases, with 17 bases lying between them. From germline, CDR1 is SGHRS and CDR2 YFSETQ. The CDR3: CASRLTGRGDEKLFF. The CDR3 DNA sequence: TGCGCCAGCAGACTAACAGGTCGGGGGGATGAAAAACTGTTTTTT. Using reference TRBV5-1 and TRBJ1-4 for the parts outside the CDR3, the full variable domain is KAGVTQTPRYLIKTRGQQVTLSCSPISGHRSVSWYQQTPGQGLQFLFEYFSETQRNKGNFPGRFSGRQFSNSRSEMNVSTLELGDSALYLCASRLTGRGDEKLFFGSGTQLSVL.

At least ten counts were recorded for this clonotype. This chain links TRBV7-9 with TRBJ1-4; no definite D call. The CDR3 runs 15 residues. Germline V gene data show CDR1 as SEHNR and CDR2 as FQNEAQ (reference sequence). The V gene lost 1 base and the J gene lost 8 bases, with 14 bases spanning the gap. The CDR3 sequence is CASSLVAAEPEKLFF. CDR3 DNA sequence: TGTGCCAGCAGCTTAGTGGCGGCCGAACCCGAAAAACTGTTTTTT. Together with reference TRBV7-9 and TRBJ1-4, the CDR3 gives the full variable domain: DTGVSQNPRHKITKRGQNVTFRCDPISEHNRLYWYRQTLGQGPEFLTYFQNEAQLEKSRLLSDRFSAERPKGSFSTLEIQRTEQGDSAMYLCASSLVAAEPEKLFFGSGTQLSVL.

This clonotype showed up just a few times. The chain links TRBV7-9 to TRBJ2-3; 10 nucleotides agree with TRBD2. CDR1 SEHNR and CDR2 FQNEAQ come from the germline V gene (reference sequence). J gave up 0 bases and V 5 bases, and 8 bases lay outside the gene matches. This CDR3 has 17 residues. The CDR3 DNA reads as TGTGCCAGCAGCGTCGTAGCGGGGGGCACTAGCACAGATACGCAGTATTTT. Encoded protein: CASSVVAGGTSTDTQYF.

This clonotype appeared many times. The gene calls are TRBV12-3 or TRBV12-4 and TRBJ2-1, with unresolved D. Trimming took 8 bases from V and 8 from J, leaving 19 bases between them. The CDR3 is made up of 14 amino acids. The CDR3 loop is CASSHLIGGDEQFF. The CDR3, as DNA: TGTGCCAGCTCCCACCTCATCGGCGGCGATGAGCAGTTCTTC.

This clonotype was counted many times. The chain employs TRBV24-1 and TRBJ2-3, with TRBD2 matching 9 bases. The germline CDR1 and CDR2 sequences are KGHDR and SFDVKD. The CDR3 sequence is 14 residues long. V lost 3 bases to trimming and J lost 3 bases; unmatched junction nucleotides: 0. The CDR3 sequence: CATSDAGGTDTQYF. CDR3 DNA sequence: TGTGCCACCAGTGATGCGGGGGGGACAGATACGCAGTATTTT.

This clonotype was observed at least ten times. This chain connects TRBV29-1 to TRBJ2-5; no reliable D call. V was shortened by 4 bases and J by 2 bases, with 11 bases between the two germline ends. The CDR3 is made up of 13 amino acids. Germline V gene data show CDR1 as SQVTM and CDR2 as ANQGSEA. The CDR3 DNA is TGCAGCGTTGCCTGGACCTATCAAGAGACCCAGTACTTC. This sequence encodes CSVAWTYQETQYF.

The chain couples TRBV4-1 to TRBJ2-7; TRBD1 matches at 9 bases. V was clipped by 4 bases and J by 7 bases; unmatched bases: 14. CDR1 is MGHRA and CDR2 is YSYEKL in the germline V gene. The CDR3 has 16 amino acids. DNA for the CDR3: TGCGCCAGCAGCCCCGAACAAACACAGGGGGCTCTGGAGCAGTACTTC. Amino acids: CASSPEQTQGALEQYF.

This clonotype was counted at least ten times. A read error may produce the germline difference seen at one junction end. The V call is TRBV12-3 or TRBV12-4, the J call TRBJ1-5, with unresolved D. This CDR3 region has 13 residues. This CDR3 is CASSLVGGQPQHF. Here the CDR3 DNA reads TGCGCCAGCAGCTTGGTGGGTGGGCAGCCCCAGCATTTT.

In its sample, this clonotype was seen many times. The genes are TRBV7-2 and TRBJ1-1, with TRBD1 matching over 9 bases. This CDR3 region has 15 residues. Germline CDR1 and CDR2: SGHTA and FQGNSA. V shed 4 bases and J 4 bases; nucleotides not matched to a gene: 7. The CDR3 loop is CASSSRTGESTEAFF. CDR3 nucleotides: TGTGCCAGCAGCTCCCGGACAGGGGAGTCCACTGAAGCTTTCTTT.

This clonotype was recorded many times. In DNA form, the CDR3 reads TGCAGTGCTAGAAAATGGAGCTCTGGCTACACCTTC. Its translation: CSARKWSSGYTF. This chain joins TRBV20-1 and TRBJ1-2; no reliable D call. V was shortened by 2 bases and J by 7 bases, with 11 bases between the two germline ends. Germline V gene lookup returns CDR1 DFQATT and CDR2 SNEGSKA (reference sequence). The CDR3 is 12 amino acids.

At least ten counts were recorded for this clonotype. CDR3 nucleotides: TGTGCCATCAGTGAGGGTCAGGGGTATCAGCCCCAGCATTTT. The encoded protein is CAISEGQGYQPQHF. The J gene is TRBJ1-5, the V gene TRBV10-3, with D perhaps matching TRBD1 (6 bases). V lost 2 bases, J lost 5 bases, and 10 bases lay in between. The germline V gene encodes CDR1 ENHRY and CDR2 SYGVKD. The CDR3 totals 14 residues.

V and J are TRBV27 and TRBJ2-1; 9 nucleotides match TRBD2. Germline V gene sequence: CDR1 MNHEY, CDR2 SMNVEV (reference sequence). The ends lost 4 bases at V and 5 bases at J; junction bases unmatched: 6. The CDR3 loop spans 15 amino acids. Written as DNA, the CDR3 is TGTGCCAGCAGTTCATCTAGCGGGAAAAACAATGAGCAGTTCTTC. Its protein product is CASSSSSGKNNEQFF.

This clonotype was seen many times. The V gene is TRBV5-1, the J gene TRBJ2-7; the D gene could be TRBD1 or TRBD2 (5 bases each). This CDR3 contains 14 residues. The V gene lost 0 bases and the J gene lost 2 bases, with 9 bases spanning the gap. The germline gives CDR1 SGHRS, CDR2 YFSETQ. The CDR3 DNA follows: TGCGCCAGCAGCTTGGCCGGGACCCCCTACGAGCAGTACTTC. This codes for CASSLAGTPYEQYF.